This T cell receptor (beta chain) was sequenced for a study of T cells in Graves' hyperthyroidism and ophthalmopathy. The table lists this clonotype with many counts. The target antigen is unknown. Study conclusions and caveats: Blood samples included most of the expanded thyroid clonotypes exceeding 0.001.

The CDR3 is 12 amino acids. CDR1 is SGDLS and CDR2 is YYNGEE in the germline V gene. The V and J ends lost 0 bases and 7 bases respectively, with 7 bases between them. The investigators amplified TCR beta CDR3 regions from RNA transcripts. Using the HTBI primer set, a first-round RT-PCR was run on the TCR CDR3. One entry per CDR3 protein results from TCRdb running MiXCR on the multiplex PCR reads. In the table there are roughly 580,000 distinct CDR3 sequences, 46% of which are singletons. The J gene is TRBJ1-2, the V gene TRBV9; D not resolved. Sequenced: peripheral blood or thyroid tissue (not recorded which). This sequence was found in a woman under 30 with Graves' hyperthyroidism. Here the CDR3 DNA reads TGTGCCAGCAGCGTAGGTCAGCGTGGCTACACCTTC. This codes for CASSVGQRGYTF. The whole variable domain, remainder taken from reference TRBV9 and TRBJ1-2, is DSGVTQTPKHLITATGQRVTLRCSPRSGDLSVYWYQQSLDQGLQFLIQYYNGEERAKGNILERFSAQQFPDLHSELNLSSLELGDSALYFCASSVGQRGYTFGSGTRLTVV.